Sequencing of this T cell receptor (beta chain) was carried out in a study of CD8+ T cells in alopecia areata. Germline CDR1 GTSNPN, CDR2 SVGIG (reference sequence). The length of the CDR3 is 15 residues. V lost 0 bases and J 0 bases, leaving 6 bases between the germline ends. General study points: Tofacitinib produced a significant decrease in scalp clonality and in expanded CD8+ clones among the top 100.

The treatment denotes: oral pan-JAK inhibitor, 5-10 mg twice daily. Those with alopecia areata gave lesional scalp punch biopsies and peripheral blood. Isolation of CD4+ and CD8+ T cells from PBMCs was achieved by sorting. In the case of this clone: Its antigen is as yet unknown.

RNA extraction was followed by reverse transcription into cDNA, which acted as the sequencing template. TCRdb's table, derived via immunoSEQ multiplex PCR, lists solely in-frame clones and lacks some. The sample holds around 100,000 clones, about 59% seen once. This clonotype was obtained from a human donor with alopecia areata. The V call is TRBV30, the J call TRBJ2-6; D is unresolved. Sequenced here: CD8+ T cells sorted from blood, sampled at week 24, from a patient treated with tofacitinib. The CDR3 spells CAWSVPFSGANVLTF. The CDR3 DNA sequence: TGTGCCTGGAGTGTACCGTTCTCTGGGGCCAACGTCCTGACTTTC.